The 21 T cell receptor beta chains presented below share a single source sample, sequenced in a study of CD8+ T cells in alopecia areata. Extraction of RNA preceded its reverse transcription into cDNA, which served as the sequencing template. Produced via immunoSEQ multiplex PCR; TCRdb's table is partial and in-frame only. The sample records around 100,000 clones, roughly three fifths being singletons. The sample's treatment: oral pan-JAK inhibitor, 5-10 mg twice daily. This specimen consisted of CD8+ T cells sorted from blood, obtained at week 24, from a patient treated with tofacitinib. The receptors originated from a human donor with alopecia areata.

CDR3 in DNA: TGTGCCAGTAGTATAGATTTGACAGGGATTCGCAACGAGCAGTACTTC. This translates into CASSIDLTGIRNEQYF. This sequence joins TRBV19 and TRBJ2-7; 7 nucleotides line up with TRBD1. This CDR3 comprises 16 residues. V shed 0 bases and J 5 bases; nucleotides not matched to a gene: 10. From germline, CDR1 is LNHDA and CDR2 SQIVND (reference sequence).

This chain uses TRBV6-6 with TRBJ1-1; D gene ambiguous. This CDR3 is 11 amino acids long. Germline CDR1 and CDR2: MNHNY and SVGAGI (reference sequence). Deletions cut 5 bases from V and 11 bases from J, with 12 bases between. CDR3 nucleotide sequence: TGTGCCAGCAGTGACGAACCAACGGCTTTCTTT. Translating gives CASSDEPTAFF.

This clone was observed a single time. The chain has TRBV27 and TRBJ2-7; possibly TRBD1 for D (5 bases). This CDR3 contains 16 residues. Trimming left V 3 bases short and J 2 bases short, with 17 bases between. Germline CDR1 is MNHEY and CDR2 is SMNVEV (reference sequence). The DNA for the CDR3 is TGTGCCAGCAGTTTGGGTGGGGCCTGGACCCCCTACGAGCAGTACTTC. Translated: CASSLGGAWTPYEQYF.

This clone appeared a single time. The chain employs TRBV6-5 and TRBJ1-2; the match to TRBD1 covers 9 bases. Germline-derived CDR1 and CDR2 are MNHEY and SVGAGI. Trimming removed 7 bases from V and 1 base from J; junction bases left unmatched: 4. This CDR3 spans 14 amino acids. The CDR3 coding sequence is TGTGCCAGCACTACAGGGGGCTATAACTATGGCTACACCTTC. Its translation is CASTTGGYNYGYTF.

This clone was detected only a few times. V is TRBV5-8 and J is TRBJ2-3; TRBD2 aligns across 9 bases. Per the germline V gene, CDR1 is SGHTS and CDR2 is YDEGEE. This CDR3 region has 17 residues. The ends lost 4 bases at V and 2 bases at J; junction bases unmatched: 11. Here the CDR3 reads CASSQDLGGGATDTQYF. DNA of the CDR3: TGTGCCAGCAGCCAAGATCTGGGCGGGGGGGCCACAGATACGCAGTATTTT.

The chain carries TRBV13 and TRBJ1-1, with 7 bases lining up with TRBD1. This CDR3 has 12 residues. CDR1 is PRHDT and CDR2 is FYEKMQ in the germline V gene (reference sequence). V gave up 8 bases and J gave up 5 bases; unmatched junction bases: 5. The CDR3 nucleotides read TGTGCCAGCCAACAGGGGTGGACTGAAGCTTTCTTT. Translation gives CASQQGWTEAFF. The full variable domain, with the rest looked up from reference TRBV13 and TRBJ1-1, is AAGVIQSPRHLIKEKRETATLKCYPIPRHDTVYWYQQGPGQDPQFLISFYEKMQSDKGSIPDRFSAQQFSDYHSELNMSSLELGDSALYFCASQQGWTEAFFGQGTRLTVV.

This clone turned up a few times. V is TRBV12-5 and J is TRBJ1-4; TRBD1 aligns across 7 bases. The length of the CDR3 is 13 residues. Germline CDR1 LGHNT, CDR2 FRNRAP. Trimming removed 4 bases from V and 8 bases from J; junction bases left unmatched: 4. Here the CDR3 DNA reads TGTGCTAGTGGTTGGGACAGTATCGAAAAACTGTTTTTT. It yields the protein CASGWDSIEKLFF.

This clone came up once. This chain joins TRBV6-6 and TRBJ1-4, with TRBD1 matching 7 bases. The trim removed 6 bases at V and 6 bases at J, leaving 4 bases unmatched. This CDR3 is built from 13 residues. Germline V gene sequence: CDR1 MNHNY, CDR2 SVGAGI (reference sequence). In nucleotides, the CDR3 is TGTGCCAGCAGCGAGGGGGCGGATGAAAAACTGTTTTTT. The encoded protein is CASSEGADEKLFF.

With regard to this clone: It is unclear where the CDR3 begins or ends on the DNA, so no DNA is shown, and the CDR3 is as TCRdb lists it. V usage is TRBV13 and J usage is TRBJ2-7. Germline CDR1 PRHDT, CDR2 FYEKMQ (reference sequence). A total of 16 residues make up the CDR3, ends included. The CDR3: CASSSRSSGRYYEQYF.

This clone was recorded once. Here the CDR3 reads CASSLADRGEQYF. The CDR3 DNA is TGTGCCAGCAGCTTAGCCGACAGGGGAGAGCAGTACTTC. This chain joins TRBV7-9 and TRBJ2-7; TRBD1 matches 8 bases. V lost 0 bases to trimming and J lost 7 bases; unmatched junction nucleotides: 2. The CDR3 covers 13 residues. CDR1 SEHNR and CDR2 FQNEAQ come from the germline V gene (reference sequence). Drawing the rest from reference TRBV7-9 and TRBJ2-7, the complete variable domain is DTGVSQNPRHKITKRGQNVTFRCDPISEHNRLYWYRQTLGQGPEFLTYFQNEAQLEKSRLLSDRFSAERPKGSFSTLEIQRTEQGDSAMYLCASSLADRGEQYFGPGTRLTVT.

The chain has TRBV10-3 and TRBJ1-1; D unresolved. V lost 2 bases and J lost 0, with 7 bases in between. The CDR3 covers 14 residues. Germline loops: CDR1 ENHRY, CDR2 SYGVKD. CDR3 in DNA: TGTGCCATCAGTGAGGAGAGTCTGAACACTGAAGCTTTCTTT. Translated: CAISEESLNTEAFF.

The chain links TRBV30 to TRBJ1-4; D is unresolved. The V end lost 0 bases, the J end lost 8 bases, and 7 bases lay between the germline ends. Germline lookup yields CDR1 GTSNPN and CDR2 SVGIG (reference sequence). This CDR3 has 12 residues. CDR3: CAWSVSGEKLFF. In DNA form, the CDR3 reads TGTGCCTGGAGTGTAAGTGGAGAAAAACTGTTTTTT. The full variable domain, its missing parts supplied by reference TRBV30 and TRBJ1-4, is SQTIHQWPATLVQPVGSPLSLECTVEGTSNPNLYWYRQAAGRGLQLLFYSVGIGQISSEVPQNLSASRPQDRQFILSSKKLLLSDSGFYLCAWSVSGEKLFFGSGTQLSVL.

Only a few counts were recorded for this clone. The chain carries TRBV13 and TRBJ2-1; D unresolved. CDR3 length equals 15 residues. Germline values: CDR1 PRHDT, CDR2 FYEKMQ (reference sequence). V shed 5 bases and J shed 2 bases, with 13 bases lying between them. The CDR3 is CASSSRARPYNEQFF. In DNA, the CDR3 is TGTGCCAGCAGCAGCCGGGCCCGTCCCTACAATGAGCAGTTCTTC.

The J gene is TRBJ1-2, the V gene TRBV10-3, with 8 bases fitting TRBD1. The ends lost 1 base at V and 8 bases at J; junction bases unmatched: 3. In germline, CDR1 is ENHRY, CDR2 SYGVKD. The CDR3 sequence is 13 residues long. The CDR3 nucleotides are TGTGCCATCAGTGAGTGGGACAGGTACGGCTACACCTTC. Encoded protein: CAISEWDRYGYTF.

This clone has a single count. The rearrangement joins TRBV7-3 to TRBJ1-1; D not certain. The CDR3 has 13 amino acids. Germline V gene data show CDR1 as SGHTA and CDR2 as FQGTGA. With 6 bases removed from V and 6 bases from J, the gap between germline ends came to 14 bases. This CDR3 reads CASRLTASAEAFF. CDR3 DNA sequence: TGTGCCAGCAGACTCACCGCCTCGGCTGAAGCTTTCTTT. Full variable domain (rest looked up from reference TRBV7-3 and TRBJ1-1): GAGVSQTPSNKVTEKGKYVELRCDPISGHTALYWYRQSLGQGPEFLIYFQGTGAADDSGLPNDRFFAVRPEGSVSTLKIQRTERGDSAVYLCASRLTASAEAFFGQGTRLTVV.

There are a few counts of this clone. The chain combines TRBV12-5 with TRBJ2-5, with D perhaps given as TRBD1 or TRBD2 (6 bases each). This CDR3 is built from 17 residues. Germline CDR1 reads LGHNT; CDR2 reads FRNRAP. V lost 0 bases and J lost 0, with 14 bases in between. In DNA, the CDR3 is TGTGCTAGTGGTTTGGTACGAGGAGGGGGTCACCAAGAGACCCAGTACTTC. It codes for CASGLVRGGGHQETQYF.

This chain connects TRBV6-5 to TRBJ1-1; D is ambiguous. V lost 10 bases, J lost 8 bases, and 14 bases lay in between. Germline V gives CDR1 MNHEY, CDR2 SVGAGI. The CDR3 runs to 11 residues. The CDR3 sequence: CATIGIEEAFF. CDR3 coding DNA: TGTGCCACGATTGGGATAGAGGAAGCTTTCTTT.

This clone appeared once. This sequence joins TRBV7-3 and TRBJ2-2; 9 positions agree with TRBD2. V shed 0 bases and J 6 bases; nucleotides not matched to a gene: 2. CDR3 length: 15 residues. Germline CDR1 SGHTA, CDR2 FQGTGA. The CDR3 DNA sequence: TGTGCCAGCAGCTTAACTAGCGGGAGACCCGGGGAGCTGTTTTTT. Translating gives CASSLTSGRPGELFF.

This chain uses TRBV5-6 with TRBJ2-7, with 7 bases identical to TRBD1. In germline, CDR1 is SGHDT, CDR2 YYEEEE. The CDR3 length is 14 residues. J lost 3 bases, V lost 0 bases, and 3 bases had no gene match. The CDR3 protein is CASSLGDSDYEQYF. CDR3 sequence (DNA): TGTGCCAGCAGCTTGGGGGACAGCGACTACGAGCAGTACTTC. The whole variable domain, remainder taken from reference TRBV5-6 and TRBJ2-7, is DAGVTQSPTHLIKTRGQQVTLRCSPKSGHDTVSWYQQALGQGPQFIFQYYEEEERQRGNFPDRFSGHQFPNYSSELNVNALLLGDSALYLCASSLGDSDYEQYFGPGTRLTVT.

V usage is TRBV5-6 and J usage is TRBJ2-5; 8 bases match TRBD1. This CDR3 has 13 residues. With 3 bases clipped from V and 5 bases from J, the junction kept 3 bases outside the gene matches. Germline CDR1 and CDR2: SGHDT and YYEEEE. CDR3 amino acids: CASSWNRGETQYF. The CDR3 DNA follows: TGTGCCAGCAGCTGGAACAGGGGGGAGACCCAGTACTTC.

This clone turned up a few times. This chain uses TRBV4-1 with TRBJ2-3; D is unclear. The CDR3 length is 12 residues. Germline-derived CDR1 and CDR2 are MGHRA and YSYEKL. Deletions cut 0 bases from V and 8 bases from J, with 6 bases between. In DNA form, the CDR3 reads TGCGCCAGCAGCCAAGAACCGGGTACGCAGTATTTT. Protein: CASSQEPGTQYF.